This is a list of T cell receptor beta chains from one sample in a study of Graves' ophthalmopathy and Graves' hyperthyroidism. TCRdb ran MiXCR on the multiplex PCR reads and lists one entry per CDR3 protein. The sample lists 200,000 to 250,000 distinct CDR3 sequences; 45% to 55% were seen once. Sequenced material: peripheral blood. The receptors come from an adult man with Graves' ophthalmopathy. The CDR3 runs from the conserved cysteine through the conserved F or W. Fields, in order: J gene, V gene, D gene, clone size, CDR3 protein, CDR3 DNA. D genes are given only for firm matches. Some rows mark clone size as missing; the rest say once, few, many or name a class of expanded clone.

>TRBJ2-5|TRBV20-1|TRBD1|.
CSAWDRGGQETQYF
TGCAGTGCTTGGGACAGGGGAGGACAAGAGACCCAGTACTTC
>TRBJ2-5|TRBV7-8|TRBD2|many
CASSFIPAGGETQYF
TGTGCCAGCAGCTTCATCCCCGCGGGAGGGGAGACCCAGTACTTC
>TRBJ1-4|TRBV9|.|.
CASTPGALDEKLFF
TGTGCCAGCACCCCGGGCGCCTTAGATGAAAAACTGTTTTTT
>TRBJ1-2|TRBV11-2|.|.
CASSLAGVYGYTF
TGTGCCAGCAGCTTAGCAGGGGTCTATGGCTACACCTTC
>TRBJ2-6|TRBV5-1|.|few
CASSSGTRFSGANVLTF
TGCGCCAGCAGCTCGGGGACTCGTTTCTCTGGGGCCAACGTCCTGACTTTC
>TRBJ1-1|TRBV19|.|few
CASRQEGENTEAFF
TGTGCCAGCCGACAGGAGGGCGAGAACACTGAAGCTTTCTTT
>TRBJ1-2|TRBV15|.|few
CATSRGFSGRDGYTF
TGTGCCACCAGCAGGGGTTTTTCAGGGAGGGATGGCTACACCTTC
>TRBJ2-5|TRBV15|.|few
CATSRGRGETQYF
TGTGCCACCAGCAGAGGGCGGGGAGAGACCCAGTACTTC
>TRBJ1-1|TRBV7-9|.|few
CASSLEATEAFF
TGTGCCAGCAGCTTAGAAGCCACTGAAGCTTTCTTT
>TRBJ2-7|TRBV12-3/TRBV12-4|.|.
CASSPTPGHGYEQYF
TGTGCCAGCAGTCCAACCCCGGGACACGGATACGAGCAGTACTTC
>TRBJ1-2|TRBV15|TRBD1|.
CATSRTGQGYGYTF
TGTGCCACCAGCAGAACGGGACAGGGCTATGGCTACACCTTC
>TRBJ1-2|TRBV7-9|.|few
CASSPDSDGYTF
TGTGCCAGCAGCCCCGACAGTGATGGCTACACCTTC
>TRBJ1-4|TRBV20-1|.|.
CSARDLTGEKLFF
TGCAGTGCTAGAGATCTAACTGGGGAAAAACTGTTTTTT
>TRBJ1-3|TRBV12-3/TRBV12-4|.|.
CASSLALGTDPSGNTIYF
TGTGCCAGCAGCTTGGCCCTCGGGACTGACCCTTCTGGAAACACCATATATTTT
>TRBJ1-6|TRBV5-5|.|few
CASRLDRNSNSPLHF
TGTGCCAGCAGACTCGATCGGAACTCGAATTCACCCCTCCACTTT
>TRBJ1-1|TRBV20-1|.|.
CSARDHFRGVEAFF
TGCAGTGCTAGAGATCACTTCAGGGGCGTCGAAGCTTTCTTT
>TRBJ2-3|TRBV12-3/TRBV12-4|.|once
CASRAGAGTDTQYF
TGTGCCAGCAGGGCAGGGGCCGGCACAGATACGCAGTATTTT
>TRBJ1-1|TRBV11-2|.|few
CASSPRTGFSEAFF
TGTGCCAGCAGCCCACGCACAGGGTTTTCTGAAGCTTTCTTT
>TRBJ2-1|TRBV10-3|.|.
CAISEEGGFNEQFF
TGTGCCATCAGTGAGGAGGGGGGGTTCAATGAGCAGTTCTTC
>TRBJ2-7|TRBV29-1|.|.
CSTTGGDSPRPYEQYF
TGCAGCACTACGGGCGGGGATAGCCCCCGCCCCTACGAGCAGTACTTC
>TRBJ2-7|TRBV10-3|TRBD2|.
CAIKPGLAVYYEQYF
TGTGCCATCAAACCGGGACTAGCGGTTTATTACGAGCAGTACTTC
>TRBJ2-7|TRBV10-2|.|many
CASRGSSYEQYF
TGCGCCAGCAGGGGCAGCTCCTACGAGCAGTACTTC
>TRBJ2-5|TRBV12-3/TRBV12-4|TRBD2|many
CASSFGGETQYF
TGTGCCAGCAGCTTCGGGGGGGAGACCCAGTACTTC
>TRBJ2-5|TRBV10-2|.|.
CASSQTIQETQYF
TGTGCCAGCAGCCAGACTATCCAAGAGACCCAGTACTTC
>TRBJ2-7|TRBV9|.|.
CASSLGINYEQYF
TGTGCCAGCAGTCTTGGGATCAACTACGAGCAGTACTTC
>TRBJ2-5|TRBV12-3/TRBV12-4|.|.
CASSFAGMETQYF
TGTGCCAGCAGTTTTGCAGGGATGGAGACCCAGTACTTC
>TRBJ1-2|TRBV7-2|.|.
CASSFEGNYGYTF
TGTGCCAGCAGCTTCGAGGGGAACTATGGCTACACCTTC
>TRBJ2-5|TRBV19|TRBD1|.
CASSIGRQGVETQYF
TGTGCCAGTAGTATAGGTCGACAGGGAGTTGAGACCCAGTACTTC
>TRBJ2-5|TRBV7-2|TRBD2|.
CASSPGTSSSETQYF
TGTGCCAGCAGCCCTGGGACTAGCAGCTCGGAGACCCAGTACTTC
>TRBJ2-7|TRBV16|TRBD1|.
CASSPLTAGGTGSYEQYF
TGTGCCAGCAGCCCCTTAACCGCAGGCGGGACAGGGTCCTACGAGCAGTACTTC
>TRBJ1-1|TRBV29-1|.|.
CSLVGVGTEAFF
TGCAGCTTAGTAGGGGTGGGCACTGAAGCTTTCTTT
>TRBJ2-7|TRBV11-2|.|.
CASSHRGTSAYEQYF
TGTGCCAGCAGCCATCGTGGGACGTCGGCCTACGAGCAGTACTTC
>TRBJ1-6|TRBV4-1|.|few
CASSSRITLHF
TGCGCCAGCAGCTCGAGGATCACCCTCCACTTT
>TRBJ2-5|TRBV5-1|TRBD1|.
CASSVQGQETQYF
TGCGCCAGCAGCGTACAGGGGCAAGAGACCCAGTACTTC
>TRBJ2-7|TRBV7-2|TRBD1|.
CASTTGTGTGEQYF
TGTGCCAGCACCACCGGGACAGGGACTGGGGAGCAGTACTTC
>TRBJ2-5|TRBV24-1|.|.
CATSDSETQYF
TGTGCCACCAGTGATTCGGAGACCCAGTACTTC
>TRBJ1-2|TRBV7-2|.|.
CASSLSDSYGYTF
TGTGCCAGCAGCTTAAGTGATTCCTATGGCTACACCTTC
>TRBJ1-2|TRBV27|TRBD1|few
CASRPWTGGYGYTF
TGTGCCAGCAGGCCATGGACAGGGGGCTATGGCTACACCTTC
>TRBJ2-3|TRBV7-2|.|once
CASQNRVGTDTQYF
TGTGCCAGCCAAAATAGAGTTGGTACAGATACGCAGTATTTT
>TRBJ1-5|TRBV10-3|.|few
CAISESKPGAQHF
TGTGCCATCAGTGAGTCGAAGCCCGGGGCTCAGCATTTT
>TRBJ1-6|TRBV20-1|.|.
CSARIDGSSLSPLHF
TGCAGTGCTAGGATAGACGGGAGCAGCCTTTCACCCCTCCACTTT
>TRBJ2-7|TRBV20-1|TRBD2|few
CSARLAGRSWEQYF
TGCAGTGCTAGACTAGCGGGTCGGTCCTGGGAGCAGTACTTC
>TRBJ1-1|TRBV15|.|.
CATSRGRRVPHTEAFF
TGTGCCACCAGCAGAGGTCGTAGGGTACCCCACACTGAAGCTTTCTTT
>TRBJ1-2|TRBV20-1|.|few
CSAITQGQGYGYTF
TGCAGTGCTATAACCCAAGGGCAGGGGTATGGCTACACCTTC
>TRBJ1-1|TRBV20-1|.|.
CSARSMGLENTEAFF
TGCAGTGCTAGATCGATGGGTTTGGAGAACACTGAAGCTTTCTTT
>TRBJ1-5|TRBV10-3|.|.
CAISEVRGGNQPQHF
TGTGCCATCAGTGAAGTCAGAGGGGGCAATCAGCCCCAGCATTTT
>TRBJ1-1|TRBV3-1|.|few
CASSQVQGPEAFF
TGTGCCAGCAGCCAAGTTCAAGGGCCTGAAGCTTTCTTT
>TRBJ2-3|TRBV24-1|.|.
CATSDPTASLGTDTQYF
TGTGCCACCAGTGACCCTACAGCTTCACTGGGCACAGATACGCAGTATTTT
>TRBJ1-1|TRBV12-3/TRBV12-4|.|.
CASSFLTSNTEAFF
TGTGCCAGCAGTTTTCTGACTTCGAACACTGAAGCTTTCTTT
>TRBJ1-4|TRBV20-1|TRBD1|.
CSARDRSRGIANEKLFF
TGCAGTGCTAGAGATCGGTCCAGGGGGATCGCTAATGAAAAACTGTTTTTT
>TRBJ1-2|TRBV2|.|few
CASSRARGYTF
TGTGCCAGCAGTCGAGCGCGGGGCTACACCTTC
>TRBJ2-7|TRBV7-3|.|.
CASSLWVSYEQYF
TGTGCCAGCAGCTTATGGGTTTCCTACGAGCAGTACTTC
>TRBJ1-3|TRBV29-1|.|few
CSAVDRTKGNTIYF
TGCAGCGCCGTCGACAGGACGAAGGGAAACACCATATATTTT
>TRBJ1-4|TRBV10-1|.|few
CASSEGGAWNEKLFF
TGCGCCAGCAGTGAGGGTGGTGCATGGAATGAAAAACTGTTTTTT
>TRBJ1-2|TRBV5-1|.|.
CASSLEGTRIYGYTF
TGTGCCAGCAGCTTGGAGGGTACAAGGATCTATGGCTACACCTTC
>TRBJ2-7|TRBV29-1|.|many
CSVEESYEQYF
TGCAGCGTTGAGGAGTCCTACGAGCAGTACTTC
>TRBJ2-2|TRBV12-3/TRBV12-4|.|.
CASSADLYTGELFF
TGTGCCAGCAGTGCCGACTTGTACACCGGGGAGCTGTTTTTT